This T cell receptor (beta chain) was obtained from a study of human T cells and chemical hapten exposure. Study-level background: Skin on the upper inner arm, around 2 cm by around 2 cm in size, was sensitized with 2% DPC. Broader study findings: TCRs exceeding 1 in 1000 frequency stayed unchanged with DPC sensitization.

As for time point: patch test 3, about 24 weeks after DPC sensitization. Treatment defined: therapeutic diphenylcyclopropenone sensitization with weekly scalp DPC. Library construction involved attaching unique molecular identifiers to individual cDNA molecules, which allowed quantitative, reproducible TCR counting. TCRdb redid the calling of the RACE reads with MiXCR, one entry per CDR3 protein. The sample contains more than 150,000 distinct CDR3 sequences, more than 20% of which appear only once. Note on this clonotype: What it binds is unknown.

The sequence came from a woman in her forties with alopecia areata. Some clones in this sample may be carry-over from other donors' samples. The sample in question was whole blood, obtained in connection with sensitization to the hapten diphenylcyclopropenone (DPC).

The CDR3 DNA sequence: TGTGCCAGCAGCTGGGGGGACTCGGTGCAGTACTTC. It encodes CASSWGDSVQYF. The J gene is TRBJ2-7, the V gene TRBV28; D may be TRBD2 (6 bases). The CDR3 is 12 residues long. From germline, CDR1 is MDHEN and CDR2 SYDVKM. Trimming removed 6 bases from V and 9 bases from J, with 15 bases in between.